This TCR beta chain was found in a study of blood T cell dynamics during melanoma immunotherapy (dated by TCRdb to the early 2020s). Background on the whole study: All patients had metastatic melanoma and were given first-line pembrolizumab or nivolumab plus ipilimumab as standard of care in the United Kingdom. To find early correlates of response, the study profiled the peripheral T cell receptor repertoires of patients with metastatic melanoma both before and after one cycle of checkpoint inhibitor therapy. Consecutive patients formed a training cohort, and a further independent group of patients from the same centre was pooled into an external validation set. Overall study outcomes, separate from this receptor: Unlike progressors, patients who went on to achieve disease control showed a bifurcated reorganization of the PBMC repertoire at W3, with either increased clonality or increased diversity. The study was unable to establish whether the T cell clones driving the repertoire changes were melanoma-specific or instead reflected general immune activation. The relatively small sample size was acknowledged as a potential limitation on generalization of the results.

With regard to this clone: The antigen it binds to is not known. Per-base qualities were not stored, and no clone one base away is much larger.

CDR1 and CDR2 are drawn from the germline V gene: SGHTA, FQGNSA. Trimmed from V: 8 bases; trimmed from J: 0 bases; junction bases lacking a gene match: 4. From the cysteine up to the phenylalanine, the CDR3 has a length of 14 residues. Here the CDR3 DNA is all that survives: 42 bases in frame from base 1. The time point tag for this specimen amounts to: week 3, after first cycle of checkpoint inhibitor. Blood samples were taken before treatment (T0) and at week 3 (W3), following the first cycle of checkpoint blockade. Except for two patients with rapid clinical progression, response was assessed 12 weeks after the first infusion by RECIST 1.1; disease control meant complete response, partial response or stable disease. Any patient who had received prior systemic cancer treatment, was on concomitant immunosuppressant therapy or had synchronous other active malignancies was excluded. Both bulk PBMC and plasma cell-free DNA were sequenced for TCR beta so that circulating cells and T cell turnover could be tracked. Lymphoprep and SepMate tubes were used to isolate PBMC from blood, and red cell lysis was then performed. QIAamp DNA Blood Mini kits were used to extract DNA from PBMC and from sorted T cell subsets.

For every bulk PBMC sample, a fixed 350 ng of DNA was loaded. The immunoSEQ TCRb Assay kit was used according to manufacturer instructions to amplify TCR beta CDR3 sequences from genomic DNA. The KAPA Library Quantification Kit for Illumina platforms was used to quantify the pooled libraries by qPCR. Pooled libraries were clustered at 0.6-1.1 pM and sequenced on an Illumina NextSeq 500. Concerning the study's data processing: The TCR data were analyzed using immunoSEQ ANALYZER and the R LymphoSeq package. A rearrangement efficiency score was calculated as productive divided by the sum of productive and non-productive CDR3 sequences. Within each patient, timepoints were compared pairwise for clonality, measured with the Gini coefficient, and for diversity, measured with the Renyi index at alpha=1. In LymphoSeq, clonal relatedness was computed with an edit distance of 3 and repertoire similarity was computed with the Bhattacharyya coefficient. To classify response, a linear discriminant analysis based on week-3 changes in clonality and diversity was built using the R MASS and caret packages. Sourced from immuneACCESS, this table was stored by TCRdb with only in-frame sequences that have V and J called. A share of the clones is absent; for the studies checked, an unresolved V gene accounts for under half, and the remainder has no known explanation. V, J and clone size were drawn from that table, and D and trimming were deduced from the DNA. The sample contains 10,000 to 13,000 clones, more than 70% of them found a single time. The ten biggest clones cover more than 5.5% of the sample.

This sequence uses TRBV7-2 and TRBJ1-3; the junction holds 7 bases that match TRBD1. This clonotype was sampled from a human donor with melanoma. The material was blood, obtained from a patient treated with checkpoint blockade. The DNA sequence is TGTGCCAGCCGGGACAGAACCTCTGGAAACACCATATATTTT. Its amino acids are CASRDRTSGNTIYF.